This entry describes one TCR beta chain. Its antigen is unknown. There are no base qualities to consult, and no much larger clone falls within one base. The sample is drawn from a study of T cell changes during pregnancy in multiple sclerosis (dated by TCRdb to between 2019 and 2020). In terms of the full investigation: The study examined how the T cell repertoire changed over the course of pregnancy in women with multiple sclerosis.

V is clipped by 3 bases and J by 7 bases, and the sequence between their germline boundaries is 10 bases long. Sequences ENHRY (CDR1) and SYGVKD (CDR2) are obtained from the germline V gene. Counted from cysteine to phenylalanine, this CDR3 has 13 amino acids. The retained sequence is limited to the CDR3, 39 bases, with the frame set at the first base. The receptor library was made with the immunoSEQ multiplex PCR assay. This is the immuneACCESS table as TCRdb keeps it, with only in-frame sequences that have V and J called. A part of the clones is gone; compared with another copy, unresolved V genes explain less than half, and the rest is unexplained. For this sample there are around 35,000 clones; 90% appear just once. The ten top clones hold 0.35% to 0.5% of the sample.

Sequenced material: CD4+ T cells from peripheral blood mononuclear cells, taken in the second trimester of pregnancy. The chain is assembled from TRBV10-3 and TRBJ1-5; no D segment can be confidently identified. This clonotype was sampled from a female donor with multiple sclerosis, enrolled in a pregnancy study. The nucleotide sequence reads as follows: TGTGCCATCAGTGAAGTAAAAGAGCAGCCCCAGCATTTT. Its translation reads: CAISEVKEQPQHF.